The rows below give T cell receptor beta chains drawn from one sample of a study of shared clonotypes between healthy human individuals. Some clones are missing from TCRdb's copy, which holds only in-frame ones; the method was immunoSEQ multiplex PCR. The table includes 170,000 or so clones, approximately 62% detected once. Sample: memory CD4+ T cells sorted from blood. The receptor source for this set is a man under 40 in good health. Both conserved end residues are part of each CDR3. A D gene is named only where the DNA matches it firmly. The size entry is marked missing in some rows and otherwise reads once, few, many or a size class.

v_call,j_call,d_call,clone_size,cdr3_aa,cdr3_nt
TRBV10-2,TRBJ2-5,-,many,CASSVRRGETQYF,TGCGCCAGCAGTGTAAGGAGAGGAGAGACCCAGTACTTC
TRBV11-3,TRBJ2-7,-,-,CASSSDPTRHYEQYF,TGTGCCAGCAGCTCGGACCCGACCAGACACTACGAGCAGTACTTC
TRBV25-1,TRBJ2-3,TRBD2,-,CASRGTTGGSTDTQYF,TGTGCCAGCCGGGGGACTACGGGAGGAAGCACAGATACGCAGTATTTT
TRBV19,TRBJ1-1,-,once,CASSVKGDTEAFF,TGTGCCAGTAGTGTCAAGGGGGACACTGAAGCTTTCTTT
TRBV6-5,TRBJ2-3,TRBD1,-,CASSGRDRGTDTQYF,TGTGCCAGCAGTGGCCGGGACAGGGGCACAGATACGCAGTATTTT
TRBV5-5,TRBJ1-4,-,few,CASSLAYRLVSELFF,TGTGCCAGCAGCTTGGCCTACAGACTGGTCAGCGAACTGTTTTTT
TRBV18,TRBJ1-2,-,-,CASSPAEGSLANYGYTF,TGTGCCAGCTCACCAGCTGAAGGGTCTCTCGCTAACTATGGCTACACCTTC
TRBV28,TRBJ1-2,-,-,CATQEANYGYTF,TGTGCCACCCAAGAAGCTAACTATGGCTACACCTTC
TRBV28,TRBJ2-7,TRBD1,-,CASSPGQGSSEQYF,TGTGCCAGCAGTCCCGGACAGGGCAGTAGCGAGCAGTACTTC
TRBV9,TRBJ1-3,TRBD1,-,CASSPRGTGSSGNTIYF,TGTGCCAGCAGCCCCCGTGGGACAGGAAGCTCTGGAAACACCATATATTTT
TRBV6-1,TRBJ2-1,-,-,CASSGHILGAVDEQFF,TGTGCCAGCAGTGGACACATACTCGGGGCGGTCGATGAGCAGTTCTTC
TRBV2,TRBJ1-2,TRBD1,few,CASKRDSNYGYTF,TGTGCCAGCAAGAGGGACAGTAACTATGGCTACACCTTC
TRBV5-6,TRBJ2-3,TRBD1,-,CASSISRGPQYF,TGTGCCAGCAGCATTTCCAGGGGGCCGCAGTATTTT
TRBV7-6,TRBJ1-2,-,-,CASSLGGPRDYGYTF,TGTGCCAGCAGCCTGGGAGGGCCCCGGGACTATGGCTACACCTTC
TRBV5-1,TRBJ2-1,-,-,CASSPPADSYNEQFF,TGCGCCAGCAGCCCTCCGGCGGACTCCTACAATGAGCAGTTCTTC
TRBV7-3,TRBJ2-1,-,-,CASSSGRNYNEQFF,TGTGCCAGCAGCTCGGGACGGAATTACAATGAGCAGTTCTTC
TRBV5-5,TRBJ1-5,-,-,CASSLGNRVGEEPQHF,TGTGCCAGCAGCTTGGGGAACAGGGTGGGGGAGGAGCCCCAGCATTTT
TRBV2,TRBJ1-1,TRBD1,many,CASRDRGRMNTEAFF,TGTGCCAGCAGGGACAGGGGGCGGATGAACACTGAAGCTTTCTTT
TRBV10-1,TRBJ2-3,-,-,CALGGGGISTDTQYF,TGCGCCTTAGGGGGTGGCGGAATTAGCACAGATACGCAGTATTTT
TRBV5-4,TRBJ2-7,TRBD2,-,CASTLETSGRNEQYF,TGTGCCAGCACCCTCGAGACTAGCGGGAGGAACGAGCAGTACTTC
TRBV5-1,TRBJ2-5,-,-,CASSLIVDLGETQYF,TGCGCCAGCAGCTTGATAGTGGATCTAGGGGAGACCCAGTACTTC
TRBV7-6,TRBJ2-6,TRBD1,-,CASSLGPGGSGANVLTF,TGTGCCAGCAGCTTAGGCCCAGGGGGATCTGGGGCCAACGTCCTGACTTTC
TRBV18,TRBJ2-5,TRBD1,-,CASSRTGTGEETQYF,TGTGCCAGCTCGCGAACCGGGACAGGGGAAGAGACCCAGTACTTC
TRBV18,TRBJ2-2,-,-,CASSTGLNLGAGELFF,TGTGCCAGCTCAACGGGACTCAACCTCGGAGCCGGGGAGCTGTTTTTT
TRBV7-2,TRBJ2-1,-,once,CASSYQADVYNEQFF,TGTGCCAGCAGCTACCAGGCGGATGTATACAATGAGCAGTTCTTC
TRBV11-3,TRBJ2-1,TRBD2,-,CASSPRSGTTEFF,TGTGCCAGCAGCCCACGGTCCGGGACTACGGAGTTCTTC
TRBV27,TRBJ2-1,TRBD2,-,CASSFPLAGGNNEQFF,TGTGCCAGCAGTTTTCCCCTAGCGGGAGGGAACAATGAGCAGTTCTTC
TRBV5-1,TRBJ1-1,-,-,CASSSDPVNTEAFF,TGCGCCAGCAGCTCGGACCCAGTGAACACTGAAGCTTTCTTT
TRBV7-8,TRBJ2-1,-,-,CASSSTRERSSGNEQFF,TGTGCCAGCAGCTCCACCCGCGAAAGGTCCTCGGGGAATGAGCAGTTCTTC
TRBV7-4,TRBJ2-3,TRBD2,-,CASSSPSRRERGTDTQYF,TGTGCCAGCAGCTCACCTAGCAGGCGGGAGAGGGGCACAGATACGCAGTATTTT
TRBV5-1,TRBJ2-1,TRBD1,once,CASSPLGTGYNEQFF,TGCGCCAGCAGCCCGCTCGGGACAGGATACAATGAGCAGTTCTTC
TRBV5-5,TRBJ2-7,-,-,CASSLDGPGSAQYF,TGTGCCAGCAGCTTGGACGGGCCAGGGTCTGCGCAGTACTTC
TRBV15,TRBJ1-5,-,-,CATSAGFYQPQHF,TGTGCCACCAGCGCAGGATTTTATCAGCCCCAGCATTTT
TRBV14,TRBJ2-7,-,-,CASSPANYEQYF,TGTGCCAGCAGCCCGGCGAACTACGAGCAGTACTTC
TRBV28,TRBJ1-2,TRBD1,-,CASTKRFGQGYYGYTF,TGTGCCAGCACGAAACGCTTCGGACAGGGATACTATGGCTACACCTTC
TRBV19,TRBJ2-3,-,-,CASRESSLFDTDTQYF,TGTGCCAGTAGGGAATCTAGCCTTTTCGACACAGATACGCAGTATTTT
TRBV5-6,TRBJ1-1,-,-,CASSHLKNTEAFF,TGTGCCAGCAGCCATCTTAAGAACACTGAAGCTTTCTTT
TRBV6-5,TRBJ2-1,TRBD2,-,CASSGTSNSEQFF,TGTGCCAGCAGTGGGACTAGTAATTCTGAGCAGTTCTTC
TRBV15,TRBJ2-1,TRBD2,once,CATSYPGGSEDNEQFF,TGTGCCACCAGCTACCCCGGCGGGAGTGAAGACAATGAGCAGTTCTTC
TRBV15,TRBJ2-1,-,-,CATRPPRDSYNEQFF,TGTGCCACCAGGCCCCCCCGGGACTCTTACAATGAGCAGTTCTTC
TRBV5-1,TRBJ2-2,TRBD1,-,CASSLVGTAGISTGELFF,TGCGCCAGCAGCTTGGTTGGGACAGCCGGGATTAGCACCGGGGAGCTGTTTTTT
TRBV20-1,TRBJ2-1,-,-,CSALRDNEQFF,TGCAGTGCCCTAAGGGACAATGAGCAGTTCTTC
TRBV6-1,TRBJ1-2,TRBD1,-,CASGGDSRYGYTF,TGTGCCAGCGGCGGGGACAGTCGATATGGCTACACCTTC
TRBV2,TRBJ1-1,TRBD1,few,CASRSQGRLDEAFF,TGTGCCAGCAGGTCACAGGGGCGCCTAGATGAAGCTTTCTTT
TRBV27,TRBJ2-3,-,once,CASSFIRTDTQYF,TGTGCCAGCAGTTTTATCCGCACAGATACGCAGTATTTT
TRBV6-5,TRBJ2-5,TRBD2,-,CASSYTGLILETQYF,TGTGCCAGCAGTTACACGGGACTAATCCTAGAGACCCAGTACTTC
TRBV27,TRBJ2-7,TRBD2,-,CASGGGPAYEQYF,TGTGCCAGCGGGGGGGGACCGGCCTACGAGCAGTACTTC
TRBV29-1,TRBJ1-5,-,-,CSVGHGVPGPQHF,TGCAGCGTGGGTCACGGGGTCCCAGGGCCCCAGCATTTT